The 23 T cell receptor beta chains reported below all come from one sample, sequenced in a study of beta chain features in type 1 diabetes. The authors reverse transcribed all of the isolated RNA, so sequencing captured expressed TCRB transcripts. The method was immunoSEQ multiplex PCR; TCRdb's version includes in-frame clones alone and lacks a portion of them. The sample gives 450,000 to 550,000 clones, approximately 30% of which show up once; roughly 0.06% is in the top ten. Source material: naive CD4+ T cells from blood. Source of these receptors: a young man in good health.

This clone showed up just a few times. The same CDR3 is also encoded by other DNA sequences in this sample. V is TRBV29-1 and J is TRBJ2-5; D is possibly TRBD2 (6 bases). The germline V gene has CDR1 SQVTM and CDR2 ANQGSEA. V was cut by 6 bases and J by 2 bases, with 13 bases left in between. The CDR3 length is 13 residues. The CDR3 DNA sequence: TGCAGCGTCGGGGGACGGCTACAAGAGACCCAGTACTTC. It yields the protein CSVGGRLQETQYF.

This clone was seen only a few times. The rearrangement links TRBV4-2 to TRBJ2-7; 8 bases align to TRBD1. V was clipped by 2 bases and J by 6 bases; unmatched bases: 0. There are 12 residues in the CDR3. Germline V gene lookup returns CDR1 LGHNA and CDR2 YNFKEQ. In nucleotides, the CDR3 is TGTGCCAGCAGCCAAACAGGGGGCGAGCAGTACTTC. Encoded protein: CASSQTGGEQYF.

The chain couples TRBV5-1 to TRBJ1-4, with D tentatively TRBD1 (6 bases). The ends were cut back, 0 bases at V and 0 bases at J, with 9 bases in the middle. CDR1 and CDR2 (germline): SGHRS, YFSETQ. There are 16 residues in the CDR3. CDR3 sequence reads: CASSLDRVATNEKLFF. The CDR3 nucleotides read TGCGCCAGCAGCTTGGACAGGGTAGCAACTAATGAAAAACTGTTTTTT.

CDR3 sequence reads: CAWSASIGLSSGNTIYF. CDR3 in DNA: TGTGCCTGGAGTGCCTCCATTGGACTGAGCTCTGGAAACACCATATATTTT. The V gene is TRBV30, the J gene TRBJ1-3; D is ambiguous. In germline, CDR1 is GTSNPN, CDR2 SVGIG (reference sequence). V dropped 1 base and J dropped 0 bases, with 16 bases sitting between them. The CDR3 contains 17 residues.

V and J are TRBV28 and TRBJ1-5; 9 bases align to TRBD1. Germline lookup yields CDR1 MDHEN and CDR2 SYDVKM. CDR3 length: 14 residues. The V gene end was trimmed by 6 bases and the J gene end by 6 bases; junction bases not matched to a gene: 6. CDR3 in amino acids: CASRWTGEGQPQHF. CDR3 sequence (DNA): TGTGCCAGCAGATGGACAGGGGAGGGTCAGCCCCAGCATTTT.

Comment on this clone: At the DNA level, this CDR3 is encoded by other sequences in the same sample as well. The chain recombines TRBV7-2 with TRBJ2-1, with D possibly being TRBD2 (5 bases). Germline CDR1 reads SGHTA; CDR2 reads FQGNSA. CDR3 length equals 14 residues. Between the trimmed V and J ends, which lost 4 bases and 0 bases, there was a span of 7 bases. The chain's CDR3 is CASSSSSSYNEQFF. In nucleotides, the CDR3 is TGTGCCAGCAGCTCTAGCTCCTCCTACAATGAGCAGTTCTTC.

Only one count was recorded for this clone. The V gene is TRBV29-1, the J gene TRBJ2-7, with 10 bases aligning to TRBD1. The CDR3 contains 13 residues. V gave up 7 bases and J gave up 3 bases; unmatched junction bases: 6. CDR1 SQVTM and CDR2 ANQGSEA come from the germline V gene. In DNA form, the CDR3 reads TGCAGCGCCTCGGACAGGGGGATCTACGAGCAGTACTTC. It yields the protein CSASDRGIYEQYF.

About this clone: The same CDR3 is also encoded by other DNA sequences in this sample. This rearrangement joins TRBV30 to TRBJ2-3, with D unresolved. Trimming removed 3 bases from V and 5 bases from J, with 6 bases in between. CDR1 and CDR2 (germline): GTSNPN, SVGIG (reference sequence). The CDR3 length is 11 residues. The CDR3 sequence: CAWRLGDTQYF. The CDR3 DNA follows: TGTGCCTGGAGGTTGGGAGATACGCAGTATTTT.

V is TRBV4-3 and J is TRBJ1-1; D call uncertain. In germline, CDR1 is LGHNA, CDR2 YSLEER. This CDR3 contains 16 residues. With 0 bases removed from V and 3 bases from J, the gap between germline ends came to 14 bases. Here the CDR3 DNA reads TGCGCCAGCAGCCAAGATCGCGGTATTAAGGACACTGAAGCTTTCTTT. It encodes CASSQDRGIKDTEAFF.

V usage is TRBV6-4 and J usage is TRBJ2-7; the match to TRBD2 covers 7 bases. The germline CDR1 and CDR2 sequences are MRHNA and SNTAGT. The trim removed 8 bases at V and 2 bases at J, leaving 12 bases unmatched. The CDR3 covers 15 residues. CDR3 sequence: CASSLQGGAAYEQYF. The CDR3 coding sequence is TGTGCCAGCTCGCTTCAGGGAGGGGCCGCCTACGAGCAGTACTTC.

Only a few counts were recorded for this clone. The gene calls are TRBV14 and TRBJ2-3; D is unresolved. The germline V and J ends were trimmed by 2 bases and 0 bases, with 6 bases remaining between them. The CDR3 is made up of 14 amino acids. CDR1 is SGHDN, CDR2 FVKESK, per germline. CDR3: CASSQRVSTDTQYF. CDR3 in DNA: TGTGCCAGCAGCCAAAGGGTGAGCACAGATACGCAGTATTTT.

This clone was counted a few times. V and J are TRBV30 and TRBJ2-4; perhaps TRBD1 as D (6 bases). CDR3 length: 13 residues. Trimming shortened V by 3 bases and J by 0 bases, and 6 bases separated the two germline ends. In germline, CDR1 is GTSNPN, CDR2 SVGIG (reference sequence). CDR3 residues: CAWRTGAKNIQYF. Written as DNA, the CDR3 is TGTGCCTGGAGGACAGGAGCCAAAAACATTCAGTACTTC.

The table lists this clone with a count of one. The chain links TRBV14 to TRBJ2-7; 8 nucleotides match TRBD2. The junction had 10 bases not matched to a gene; V was cut back by 2 bases and J by 1 base. This CDR3 has 17 residues. Per germline, CDR1 SGHDN and CDR2 FVKESK. This CDR3 reads CASSQFGFGLASYEQYF. CDR3 coding DNA: TGTGCCAGCAGCCAATTCGGCTTCGGACTAGCTTCCTACGAGCAGTACTTC.

The chain is built from TRBV20-1 and TRBJ2-7; unclear D gene. With 6 bases removed from V and 9 bases from J, the gap between germline ends came to 15 bases. CDR1 is DFQATT and CDR2 is SNEGSKA in the germline V gene (reference sequence). This CDR3 has 11 amino acids. The CDR3 region is CSAKAVLGQYF. The CDR3 DNA follows: TGCAGTGCCAAGGCGGTCCTCGGGCAGTACTTC.

Only a few counts were recorded for this clone. The V call is TRBV11-2, the J call TRBJ2-3; 7 bases match TRBD1. CDR3 length: 15 residues. V was clipped by 1 base and J by 4 bases; unmatched bases: 5. Germline CDR1 reads SGHAT; CDR2 reads FQNNGV. The CDR3 reads CASSLVRGLADTQYF. The CDR3 DNA is TGTGCCAGCAGCTTAGTCAGGGGGTTGGCAGATACGCAGTATTTT.

The V call is TRBV9, the J call TRBJ2-1, with no clear D. The germline V gene encodes CDR1 SGDLS and CDR2 YYNGEE. This CDR3 contains 12 residues. V lost 0 bases to trimming and J lost 8 bases, with 6 bases between them. The CDR3, as DNA: TGTGCCAGCAGCGTAGATTTCTATGAGCAGTTCTTC. It specifies CASSVDFYEQFF.

The chain is built from TRBV28 and TRBJ2-5; D is undetermined. From germline, CDR1 is MDHEN and CDR2 SYDVKM. The CDR3 runs to 12 residues. Trimming took off 6 bases at V and 3 bases at J, with 8 bases between the two ends. The CDR3 DNA is TGTGCCAGCAGCGTTGGCAAAGAGACCCAGTACTTC. Its translation: CASSVGKETQYF.

This rearrangement joins TRBV29-1 to TRBJ1-1; TRBD1 aligns across 10 bases. CDR3 length equals 15 residues. Germline CDR1 and CDR2: SQVTM and ANQGSEA. Trimming took 4 bases from V and 4 from J; bases not matched to a gene: 9. The DNA for the CDR3 is TGCAGCGTTGGACAGGGGGCCACCCGTGGCACTGAAGCTTTCTTT. Translation: CSVGQGATRGTEAFF.

The chain carries TRBV15 and TRBJ2-3; D not certain. The CDR3 runs to 12 residues. Germline V gene data show CDR1 as LNHNV and CDR2 as YYDKDF (reference sequence). V was shortened by 4 bases and J by 7 bases, with 9 bases between the two germline ends. CDR3 bases: TGTGCCACCAGCAAATCGCGTTATACGCAGTATTTT. Protein: CATSKSRYTQYF.

This clone was counted a few times. V is TRBV29-1 and J is TRBJ2-1; 7 bases line up with TRBD2. The CDR3 consists of 13 residues. V lost 4 bases and J lost 12; bases outside the gene matches: 12. Germline V gene lookup returns CDR1 SQVTM and CDR2 ANQGSEA. CDR3 DNA sequence: TGCAGCGTTGGACCCATGGCTAGCGGAGCGCAGTTCTTC. Protein: CSVGPMASGAQFF.

This clone was counted a few times. This chain joins TRBV30 and TRBJ2-1; TRBD2 is a possible D gene (6 bases). There are 17 residues in the CDR3. CDR1 is GTSNPN and CDR2 is SVGIG in the germline V gene (reference sequence). Trimming took off 3 bases at V and 3 bases at J, with 21 bases between the two ends. CDR3 DNA sequence: TGTGCCTGGAGCGGCCCACTTCGGGAGAGGCTCTACAATGAGCAGTTCTTC. It is translated as CAWSGPLRERLYNEQFF.

The V gene is TRBV11-2, the J gene TRBJ1-1; a possible D gene is TRBD1 (5 bases). Trimming cost V 5 bases and J 8 bases, with 21 bases left between them. The CDR3 runs 15 residues. From germline, CDR1 is SGHAT and CDR2 FQNNGV. The CDR3 DNA reads as TGTGCCAGCAGCCCGACCGCGACGGGGCTGTTGGAAGCTTTCTTT. Encoded protein: CASSPTATGLLEAFF.

The chain uses TRBV6-6 and TRBJ2-7, with D unresolved. V lost 2 bases and J lost 6, with 8 bases in between. The CDR3 loop spans 12 amino acids. The V gene's germline CDR1 is MNHNY and CDR2 SVGAGI (reference sequence). In DNA form, the CDR3 reads TGTGCCAGCAGTTACGCGGTTCCCGAGCAGTACTTC. This codes for CASSYAVPEQYF.